This entry lists 14 T cell receptor beta chains sequenced from one sample in a study of T-cell reconstitution after alpha-beta-depleted transplantation in children. Researchers prepared the TCRbeta library using unique molecular identifiers, the study reports. TCRdb reprocessed the PCR reads with MiXCR, giving one entry per CDR3 protein. The table lists about 980,000 distinct CDR3 sequences, roughly 29% of them singletons. The material sequenced was PBMCs, mostly from graft donor cells, taken 360 days after TCRalphabeta/CD19-depleted stem cell transplant. The receptors were sampled from a boy under two years old who had a stem cell transplant for SCID, so the T cells may come from the graft donor.

The chain recombines TRBV30 with TRBJ1-1, with D hard to call. Germline CDR1 reads GTSNPN; CDR2 reads SVGIG (reference sequence). The CDR3 runs 12 residues. V was pared by 0 bases and J by 12 bases, with 14 bases between. The DNA for the CDR3 is TGTGCCTGGAGTGTACCGCCAGGTCAAACTTTCTTT. This codes for CAWSVPPGQTFF.

This sequence joins TRBV6-2 or TRBV6-3 and TRBJ2-1, with no clear D. This CDR3 is 17 amino acids long. Germline CDR1 is MNHEY and CDR2 is SVGEGT. V was clipped by 5 bases and J by 8 bases, with 25 bases between them. The DNA for the CDR3 is TGTGCCAGCAGTACCTCGATTCGAGCGTGGGTCGGCGATGAGCAGTTCTTC. Its translation: CASSTSIRAWVGDEQFF.

The chain links TRBV12-3 or TRBV12-4 to TRBJ2-5; D not resolved. The CDR3 spans 14 residues. V lost 3 bases and J lost 1, with 9 bases in between. CDR3 loop: CASSLSPRQETQYF. CDR3 coding DNA: TGTGCCAGCAGTTTGTCCCCACGCCAAGAGACCCAGTACTTC.

This clonotype was detected a few times. The chain uses TRBV6-2 or TRBV6-3 and TRBJ2-6; D unclear. There are 12 residues in the CDR3. CDR1 is MNHEY and CDR2 is SVGEGT in the germline V gene. The germline V and J ends were trimmed by 0 bases and 9 bases, with 3 bases remaining between them. The CDR3 DNA sequence: TGTGCCAGCAGTTACTCGGACAACGTCCTGACTTTC. Encoded protein: CASSYSDNVLTF.

This clonotype appeared a few times. The chain has TRBV27 and TRBJ2-3; possible D gene TRBD2, 5 bases. This CDR3 comprises 13 residues. The germline gives CDR1 MNHEY, CDR2 SMNVEV (reference sequence). V was trimmed by 8 bases and J by 2 bases, leaving 11 bases between them. CDR3 nucleotide sequence: TGTGCCAGCCAAGAGCGGAACACAGATACGCAGTATTTT. This sequence encodes CASQERNTDTQYF.

This chain uses TRBV5-1 with TRBJ2-1, with 8 nucleotides matching TRBD2. J was trimmed by 3 bases and V by 0 bases; bases with no gene match: 5. Per germline, CDR1 SGHRS and CDR2 YFSETQ. This CDR3 contains 16 residues. The CDR3 region is CASSLAAGGIYNEQFF. The CDR3 bases are TGCGCCAGCAGCTTGGCCGCGGGGGGTATCTACAATGAGCAGTTCTTC.

The rearrangement uses TRBV5-6 and TRBJ1-4; 9 bases are a match to TRBD1. In germline, CDR1 is SGHDT, CDR2 YYEEEE. The J segment lost 8 bases and the V segment lost 2 bases, leaving 7 bases of the junction unmatched. CDR3 length: 15 residues. For the CDR3, the DNA is TGTGCCAGCAGCTTACCGGGACAGGGAGGAGAAAAACTGTTTTTT. Translated: CASSLPGQGGEKLFF.

The chain links TRBV5-5 to TRBJ2-1; the D is unclear. This CDR3 region has 14 residues. Trimming left V 2 bases short and J 6 bases short, with 12 bases between. The V gene's germline CDR1 is SGHKS and CDR2 YYEKEE (reference sequence). The CDR3 spells CASSFAAQTNEQFF. Here the CDR3 DNA reads TGTGCCAGCAGCTTTGCTGCACAGACCAATGAGCAGTTCTTC.

This clonotype was counted only a few times. V gene TRBV6-1 combines with J gene TRBJ2-1, with TRBD2 matching over 7 bases. With 9 bases clipped from V and 0 bases from J, the junction kept 8 bases outside the gene matches. Germline V lookup: CDR1 MNHNS, CDR2 SASEGT. CDR3 size: 15 residues. CDR3 in amino acids: CASFRRGSSYNEQFF. Written as DNA, the CDR3 is TGTGCCAGTTTTCGGCGGGGGAGCTCCTACAATGAGCAGTTCTTC.

The chain links TRBV28 to TRBJ2-1; TRBD2 agrees at 10 bases. Germline assignment: CDR1 MDHEN and CDR2 SYDVKM. The CDR3 is 14 residues long. V gave up 4 bases and J gave up 8 bases; unmatched junction bases: 5. The CDR3 DNA sequence: TGTGCCAGCAGTTCCCTAGCGGGAGTCTATGAGCAGTTCTTC. Translation: CASSSLAGVYEQFF. The full variable domain, rest sourced from reference TRBV28 and TRBJ2-1, is DVKVTQSSRYLVKRTGEKVFLECVQDMDHENMFWYRQDPGLGLRLIYFSYDVKMKEKGDIPEGYSVSREKKERFSLILESASTNQTSMYLCASSSLAGVYEQFFGPGTRLTVL.

The CDR3 reads CSARDGGDPGNTQYF. DNA for the CDR3: TGCAGTGCTAGAGATGGTGGAGACCCCGGGAATACGCAGTATTTT. The chain joins TRBV20-1 to TRBJ2-3; weak D call: TRBD2 (5 bases). The V and J ends lost 0 bases and 7 bases respectively, with 17 bases between them. There are 15 residues in the CDR3. The germline V gene has CDR1 DFQATT and CDR2 SNEGSKA (reference sequence).

The J gene is TRBJ2-7, the V gene TRBV10-3; D not certain. The CDR3 covers 14 residues. V lost 4 bases to trimming and J lost 0 bases, with 10 bases between them. CDR1 is ENHRY and CDR2 is SYGVKD in the germline V gene. The CDR3 DNA is TGTGCCATCAGTGTGGAGACGCTCTCCTACGAGCAGTACTTC. Translation: CAISVETLSYEQYF.

This clonotype was seen more than once but under ten times. The V gene is TRBV6-1, the J gene TRBJ2-7; 7 nucleotides line up with TRBD1. This CDR3 is built from 14 residues. Trimming took 8 bases from V and 5 from J; bases not matched to a gene: 12. From germline, CDR1 is MNHNS and CDR2 SASEGT. CDR3 nucleotides: TGTGCCAGCCGAAAACAGACAGGGATCCACGAGCAGTACTTC. Encoded protein: CASRKQTGIHEQYF.

The table lists this clonotype with a few counts. This chain links TRBV20-1 with TRBJ2-7, with D uncertain. This CDR3 has 13 amino acids. Germline CDR1 and CDR2: DFQATT and SNEGSKA (reference sequence). The V gene lost 2 bases and the J gene lost 3 bases, with 11 bases spanning the gap. The CDR3 loop is CSARRSLDYEQYF. In DNA form, the CDR3 reads TGCAGTGCTAGACGGAGCTTAGACTACGAGCAGTACTTC.